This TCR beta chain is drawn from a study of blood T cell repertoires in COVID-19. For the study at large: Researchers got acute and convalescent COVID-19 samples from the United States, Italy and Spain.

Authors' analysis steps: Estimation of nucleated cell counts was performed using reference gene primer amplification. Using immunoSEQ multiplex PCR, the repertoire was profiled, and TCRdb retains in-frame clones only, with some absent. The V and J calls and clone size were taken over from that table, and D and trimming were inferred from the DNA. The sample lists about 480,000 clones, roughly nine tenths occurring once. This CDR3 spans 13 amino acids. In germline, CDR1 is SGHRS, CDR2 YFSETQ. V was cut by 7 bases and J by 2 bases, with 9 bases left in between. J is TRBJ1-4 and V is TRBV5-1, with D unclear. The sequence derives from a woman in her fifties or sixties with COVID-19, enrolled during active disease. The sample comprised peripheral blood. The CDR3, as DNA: TGCGCCAGCGCGGGCAGCACTAATGAAAAACTGTTTTTT. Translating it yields CASAGSTNEKLFF. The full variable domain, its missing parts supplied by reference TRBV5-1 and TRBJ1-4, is KAGVTQTPRYLIKTRGQQVTLSCSPISGHRSVSWYQQTPGQGLQFLFEYFSETQRNKGNFPGRFSGRQFSNSRSEMNVSTLELGDSALYLCASAGSTNEKLFFGSGTQLSVL.